This entry features one TCR beta chain sequence. This sample is drawn from a study of human T cells and chemical hapten exposure. Time point given: patch test 2, 6 weeks after DPC sensitization. Described treatment: therapeutic diphenylcyclopropenone sensitization with weekly scalp DPC. Library preparation tagged each individual cDNA molecule with a unique molecular identifier. TCRdb redid the calling of the RACE reads with MiXCR, one entry per CDR3 protein. The table records over 100,000 distinct CDR3 sequences, roughly a tenth of them present only once. Sequences were derived from whole blood, sampled in connection with sensitization to the hapten diphenylcyclopropenone (DPC). The TCR sequence derives from a woman aged 40 to 50 with alopecia areata. Some clones in this sample may be carry-over from other donors' samples.

CDR3 region: CASSLDPSLQETQYF. CDR3 coding DNA: TGTGCCAGCAGCTTAGATCCCTCGCTCCAAGAGACCCAGTACTTC. V and J are TRBV7-2 and TRBJ2-5; D unclear. Trimming removed 1 base at V and 1 base at J, with 10 bases between. The CDR3 has 15 residues. The V gene's germline CDR1 is SGHTA and CDR2 FQGNSA.